This T cell receptor (beta chain) was retrieved from a study of PD-1 blockade in classical Hodgkin lymphoma. Study observations and caveats: As was reported, newly diagnosed patients showed lower baseline TCR diversity than healthy donors did. In CD4+ cells, TCR diversity went up significantly by C4D1, but in CD8+ cells it did not. Exclusion covered patients beginning nivolumab under 1 year post-ASCT.

Germline values: CDR1 ENHRY, CDR2 SYGVKD. V shed 0 bases and J shed 5 bases, with 7 bases lying between them. The CDR3 extends over 13 amino acids. In every patient, relapse followed autologous stem cell transplantation, while exposure to brentuximab vedotin differed. Best outcomes ranged across complete response, partial response and progressive disease. The data were produced by immunoSEQ multiplex PCR, yet TCRdb's version contains in-frame clones alone and is incomplete. The profile shows 100,000 or so clones, 85% to 90% of them singletons. As for this clone: As yet, its antigen is unknown.

The V and J genes are TRBV10-3 and TRBJ1-2; no clear D. The TCR was taken from a human donor with classical Hodgkin lymphoma. The sample here was peripheral blood mononuclear cells (PBMCs), taken before the second cycle of nivolumab. As DNA, the CDR3 is TGTGCCATCAGTGAGTCGAGGGAATATGGCTACACCTTC. Residues: CAISESREYGYTF.